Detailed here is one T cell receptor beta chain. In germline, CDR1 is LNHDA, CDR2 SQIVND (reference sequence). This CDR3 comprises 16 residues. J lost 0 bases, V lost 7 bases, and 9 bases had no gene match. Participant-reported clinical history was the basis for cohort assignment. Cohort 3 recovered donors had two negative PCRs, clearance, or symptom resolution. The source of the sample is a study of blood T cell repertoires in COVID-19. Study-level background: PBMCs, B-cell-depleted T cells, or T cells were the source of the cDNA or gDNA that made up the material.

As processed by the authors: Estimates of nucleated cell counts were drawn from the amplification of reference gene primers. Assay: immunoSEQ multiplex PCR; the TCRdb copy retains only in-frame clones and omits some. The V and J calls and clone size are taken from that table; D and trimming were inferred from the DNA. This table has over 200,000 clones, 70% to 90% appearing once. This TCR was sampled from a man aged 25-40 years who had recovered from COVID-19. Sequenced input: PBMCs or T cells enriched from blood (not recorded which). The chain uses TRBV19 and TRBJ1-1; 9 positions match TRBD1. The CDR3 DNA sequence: TGTGCCAGTACAAATCCGGGACAGGGAGTGAACACTGAAGCTTTCTTT. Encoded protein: CASTNPGQGVNTEAFF.